This T cell receptor beta chain was identified during a study of radiotherapy plus CTLA-4 blockade in lung cancer. CDR3 size: 16 residues. Germline V CDR1 and CDR2: MDHEN, SYDVKM. Losses at the gene ends were 3 bases for V and 8 bases for J; bases not matched to a gene: 11. On this clone: The sample holds other DNA sequences that translate to the same CDR3.

Data came from immunoSEQ multiplex PCR; TCRdb stores just in-frame clones and leaves some out. The table records some 110,000 clones, approximately 77% of them present only once. The sequenced sample was peripheral blood, obtained from a patient treated with radiotherapy plus ipilimumab. V is TRBV28 and J is TRBJ1-4; TRBD1 matches 8 bases. This sequence originates from a human donor with non-small cell lung cancer that progressed on radiotherapy plus ipilimumab. Some clones in this sample may be carry-over from other donors' samples. CDR3 sequence (DNA): TGTGCCAGCAGTTTCCTCCAGGGGGCTGTCGCCGAAAAACTGTTTTTT. Translated, it gives CASSFLQGAVAEKLFF. The entire variable domain, with the rest obtained from reference TRBV28 and TRBJ1-4, is as follows: DVKVTQSSRYLVKRTGEKVFLECVQDMDHENMFWYRQDPGLGLRLIYFSYDVKMKEKGDIPEGYSVSREKKERFSLILESASTNQTSMYLCASSFLQGAVAEKLFFGSGTQLSVL.